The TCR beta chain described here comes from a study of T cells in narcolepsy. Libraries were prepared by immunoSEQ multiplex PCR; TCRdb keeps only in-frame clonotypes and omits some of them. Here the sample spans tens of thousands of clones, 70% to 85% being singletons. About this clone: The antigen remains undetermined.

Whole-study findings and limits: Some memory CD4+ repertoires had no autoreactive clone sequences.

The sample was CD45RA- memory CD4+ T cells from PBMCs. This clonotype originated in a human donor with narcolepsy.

For the CDR3, the DNA is TGTGCCATCAGCTTAGGACAGGGGGCGTTCGGCTACACCTTC. It encodes CAISLGQGAFGYTF. V and J are TRBV10-3 and TRBJ1-2; 11 bases are shared with TRBD1. Unmatched junction bases numbered 8, after V lost 6 bases and J lost 8 bases. This CDR3 region has 14 residues. Germline V gene data show CDR1 as ENHRY and CDR2 as SYGVKD.